The T cell receptor (beta chain) under discussion was sequenced for a study of neoadjuvant nivolumab and ipilimumab in lung cancer. Using immunoSEQ multiplex PCR, the repertoire was profiled, and TCRdb retains in-frame clones only, with some absent. The sample lists 550 to 800 clones, roughly 90% occurring once. V lost 3 bases and J 0 bases, leaving 13 bases between the germline ends. The germline V gene has CDR1 SGHAT and CDR2 FQNNGV. This CDR3 is built from 16 residues. Study results and caveats: TCR sequencing covered a small number of samples. Compared with tumor-adjacent uninvolved lung, resected tumors showed greater richness and clonality. Only two of four nivolumab-treated tumors gained richness and clonality by surgery. Higher pretherapy blood TCR richness went with higher resected-tumor richness.

A remark on this clone: Its target is unknown.

The sequences come from adjacent normal lung tissue, collected after neoadjuvant nivolumab, alone or with ipilimumab, at or shortly before surgery. The rearrangement joins TRBV11-2 to TRBJ2-3; D is perhaps TRBD2 (6 bases). The clonotype originates from an adult with non-small cell lung cancer. Here the CDR3 DNA reads TGTGCCAGCAGCTTCACCAGCGGGTCTAGCACAGATACGCAGTATTTT. This sequence encodes CASSFTSGSSTDTQYF.